Below, 27 T cell receptor beta chains from the same sample are listed, as sequenced in a study of cytotoxic CD8 clonotypes in ibrutinib-treated CLL. Profiled with immunoSEQ multiplex PCR; TCRdb holds only in-frame clones, not every one. The sample lists about 130,000 clones; 79% were seen once. The input for sequencing was PBMCs, taken after 12 months of ibrutinib treatment. These receptors came from a human donor with chronic lymphocytic leukemia.

The J gene is TRBJ2-5, the V gene TRBV5-4, with 11 bases identical to TRBD1. Germline V lookup: CDR1 SGHNT, CDR2 YYREEE (reference sequence). This CDR3 spans 16 amino acids. V lost 4 bases and J lost 1; bases outside the gene matches: 6. CDR3 amino acids: CASSRTGGNRQETQYF. In DNA, the CDR3 is TGTGCCAGCAGCAGGACAGGGGGCAACCGCCAAGAGACCCAGTACTTC.

The chain links TRBV7-2 to TRBJ1-5, with no clear D. From germline, CDR1 is SGHTA and CDR2 FQGNSA. The CDR3 is 13 residues long. V lost 5 bases and J lost 0, with 5 bases in between. The CDR3 coding sequence is TGTGCCAGCAGCGGTAATAGCAATCAGCCCCAGCATTTT. Encoded protein: CASSGNSNQPQHF.

The chain employs TRBV2 and TRBJ1-2; the match to TRBD1 covers 11 bases. After removal of 4 bases from V and 3 bases from J, the junction contained 10 bases not matched to a gene. There are 17 residues in the CDR3. Germline assignment: CDR1 SNHLY and CDR2 FYNNEI. In DNA form, the CDR3 reads TGTGCCAGCAGTGCTACGTTGGGGACAGGGGGTTACTATGGCTACACCTTC. Translated, it gives CASSATLGTGGYYGYTF.

Here the CDR3 DNA reads TGTGCCAGTAGTATTTCTAGCGGGGTGGGGACCGGGGAGCTGTTTTTT. Its translation is CASSISSGVGTGELFF. The chain uses TRBV19 and TRBJ2-2; TRBD2 matches 9 bases. With V trimmed by 3 bases and J by 5 bases, 7 bases remained unmatched. CDR3 length: 16 amino acids. CDR1 is LNHDA and CDR2 is SQIVND in the germline V gene (reference sequence). The whole variable domain, remainder taken from reference TRBV19 and TRBJ2-2, is DGGITQSPKYLFRKEGQNVTLSCEQNLNHDAMYWYRQDPGQGLRLIYYSQIVNDFQKGDIAEGYSVSREKKESFPLTVTSAQKNPTAFYLCASSISSGVGTGELFFGEGSRLTVL.

This sequence joins TRBV29-1 and TRBJ1-4; D ambiguous. The CDR3 is 13 residues long. Germline V CDR1 and CDR2: SQVTM, ANQGSEA. V lost 7 bases and J lost 0, with 9 bases in between. CDR3 region: CSAWDATNEKLFF. Here the CDR3 DNA reads TGCAGCGCTTGGGATGCAACTAATGAAAAACTGTTTTTT. The complete variable domain, with remaining parts taken from reference TRBV29-1 and TRBJ1-4, reads SAVISQKPSRDICQRGTSLTIQCQVDSQVTMMFWYRQQPGQSLTLIATANQGSEATYESGFVIDKFPISRPNLTFSTLTVSNMSPEDSSIYLCSAWDATNEKLFFGSGTQLSVL.

V is TRBV16 and J is TRBJ1-2; D is uncertain. Germline CDR1 is KGHSY and CDR2 is FQNENV. This CDR3 is built from 15 residues. The germline V and J ends were trimmed by 0 bases and 2 bases, with 10 bases remaining between them. The CDR3 nucleotides are TGTGCCAGCAGCCAATCCGGTAGGAGAAACTATGGCTACACCTTC. It codes for CASSQSGRRNYGYTF.

This clone was recorded a few times. V usage is TRBV4-1 and J usage is TRBJ2-7; no firm D call. This CDR3 spans 12 amino acids. Germline CDR1 MGHRA, CDR2 YSYEKL. V was shortened by 0 bases and J by 11 bases, with 11 bases between the two germline ends. The CDR3 DNA is TGCGCCAGCAGCCAAGATGGCGAGGAAAAGTACTTC. This gives the protein CASSQDGEEKYF.

The rearrangement links TRBV18 to TRBJ2-7, with 8 bases fitting TRBD1. CDR3 length equals 14 residues. Germline V gives CDR1 KGHSH, CDR2 LQKENI. V lost 3 bases and J lost 1; bases outside the gene matches: 2. The CDR3 reads CASSPRTGSYEQYF. For the CDR3, the DNA is TGTGCCAGCTCACCGCGGACAGGGTCCTACGAGCAGTACTTC.

This clone was detected once. The CDR3 sequence: CATSRDRDRGYYTF. CDR3 nucleotides: TGTGCCACCAGCAGAGATCGAGACAGGGGATACTACACCTTC. The rearrangement joins TRBV15 to TRBJ1-2; TRBD1 aligns across 8 bases. Germline CDR1 is LNHNV and CDR2 is YYDKDF (reference sequence). The CDR3 has 14 amino acids. V lost 0 bases and J lost 10; bases outside the gene matches: 7.

The V call is TRBV6-1, the J call TRBJ2-7; TRBD1 agrees at 9 bases. This CDR3 comprises 15 residues. CDR1 and CDR2 (germline): MNHNS, SASEGT. The ends lost 2 bases at V and 2 bases at J; junction bases unmatched: 4. The CDR3 sequence: CASSERQGVAYEQYF. DNA of the CDR3: TGTGCCAGCAGTGAAAGACAGGGGGTAGCCTACGAGCAGTACTTC.

V gene TRBV19 combines with J gene TRBJ2-5; 7 nucleotides match TRBD1. Per the germline V gene, CDR1 is LNHDA and CDR2 is SQIVND (reference sequence). This CDR3 is 15 amino acids long. Trimming at V came to 9 bases and at J to 2 bases, leaving 12 bases not matched to a gene. The CDR3 region has the DNA TGTGCCAGCAAGAGGGGACAGAGTAAACAAGAGACCCAGTACTTC. Protein product: CASKRGQSKQETQYF.

The chain carries TRBV7-2 and TRBJ2-6; D is unresolved. Germline values: CDR1 SGHTA, CDR2 FQGNSA. The CDR3 is 15 amino acids. Trimming removed 6 bases at V and 0 bases at J, with 9 bases between. The CDR3 coding sequence is TGTGCCAGCAGTAGGACCCTCTCTGGGGCCAACGTCCTGACTTTC. Translated: CASSRTLSGANVLTF.

The chain recombines TRBV20-1 with TRBJ1-2; D remains ambiguous. The CDR3 length is 10 residues. V was pared by 3 bases and J by 5 bases, with 4 bases between. Germline lookup yields CDR1 DFQATT and CDR2 SNEGSKA (reference sequence). CDR3 in amino acids: CSASDYGYTF. For the CDR3, the DNA is TGCAGTGCTAGCGATTATGGCTACACCTTC.

The chain is built from TRBV7-6 and TRBJ2-2; D not certain. Trimming left V 5 bases short and J 6 bases short, with 19 bases between. Germline V CDR1 and CDR2: SGHVS, FNYEAQ. The CDR3 totals 16 residues. Here the CDR3 reads CASSLGPSPSAGELFF. The CDR3 DNA sequence: TGTGCCAGCAGCCTAGGCCCCAGTCCCTCGGCCGGGGAGCTGTTTTTT. Full variable domain (rest looked up from reference TRBV7-6 and TRBJ2-2): GAGVSQSPRYKVTKRGQDVALRCDPISGHVSLYWYRQALGQGPEFLTYFNYEAQQDKSGLPNDRFSAERPEGSISTLTIQRTEQRDSAMYRCASSLGPSPSAGELFFGEGSRLTVL.

This clone was seen a few times. The chain has TRBV5-1 and TRBJ2-7; D is possibly TRBD1 (5 bases). The CDR3 sequence is 14 residues long. Germline CDR1 is SGHRS and CDR2 is YFSETQ. Trimming shortened V by 1 base and J by 6 bases, and 14 bases separated the two germline ends. CDR3 sequence: CASSLLPGRGEQYF. CDR3 nucleotides: TGCGCCAGCAGCTTGCTCCCCGGAAGGGGCGAGCAGTACTTC.

The rearrangement links TRBV30 to TRBJ2-1, with no clear D. This CDR3 spans 13 amino acids. V was trimmed by 5 bases and J by 0 bases, leaving 8 bases between them. Germline assignment: CDR1 GTSNPN and CDR2 SVGIG (reference sequence). The CDR3 DNA reads as TGTGCCTGGGCCGAGAGCTCCTACAATGAGCAGTTCTTC. Translation gives CAWAESSYNEQFF.

This chain joins TRBV28 and TRBJ1-1; unclear D gene. Germline V gene lookup returns CDR1 MDHEN and CDR2 SYDVKM. The CDR3 is 13 residues long. With 2 bases removed from V and 0 bases from J, the gap between germline ends came to 4 bases. The CDR3 reads CASSLAMNTEAFF. The CDR3 nucleotides read TGTGCCAGCAGTTTAGCCATGAACACTGAAGCTTTCTTT.

The V gene is TRBV5-1, the J gene TRBJ2-7; D is uncertain. This CDR3 has 17 amino acids. Trimming took 1 base from V and 6 from J, leaving 23 bases between them. The V gene's germline CDR1 is SGHRS and CDR2 YFSETQ. The chain's CDR3 is CASSLYFPAPSSFEQYF. The CDR3, as DNA: TGCGCCAGCAGCTTGTACTTCCCGGCCCCTTCTTCATTCGAGCAGTACTTC.

The gene calls are TRBV7-2 and TRBJ2-5; D perhaps matches TRBD1 (6 bases). CDR1 and CDR2 from the germline V gene are SGHTA and FQGNSA. V was clipped by 4 bases and J by 7 bases, with 19 bases between them. The length of the CDR3 is 15 residues. In DNA form, the CDR3 reads TGTGCCAGCAGCTCGGGACAAGAACGTACGGCGACCCAGTACTTC. Translation gives CASSSGQERTATQYF.

The gene calls are TRBV4-3 and TRBJ2-7, with 7 bases identical to TRBD2. The germline CDR1 and CDR2 sequences are LGHNA and YSLEER. CDR3 length equals 17 residues. After removal of 0 bases from V and 4 bases from J, the junction contained 12 bases not matched to a gene. CDR3 sequence (DNA): TGCGCCAGCAGCCAAGATCTCGCGGGAGTACCTCCATACGAGCAGTACTTC. Its protein product is CASSQDLAGVPPYEQYF.

This chain joins TRBV2 and TRBJ2-7, with D possibly being TRBD2 (6 bases). Germline V gene sequence: CDR1 SNHLY, CDR2 FYNNEI. The germline V and J ends were trimmed by 3 bases and 3 bases, with 15 bases remaining between them. The CDR3 extends over 15 amino acids. CDR3 sequence (DNA): TGTGCCAGCAGTGATTTTGGACTTAGCGGCTACGAGCAGTACTTC. It specifies CASSDFGLSGYEQYF.

The V and J genes are TRBV28 and TRBJ2-7; 9 bases are shared with TRBD1. Germline CDR1 MDHEN, CDR2 SYDVKM. This CDR3 is 14 amino acids long. V was clipped by 3 bases and J by 5 bases; unmatched bases: 5. CDR3 in DNA: TGTGCCAGCAGTTTGACAGGGGGAATTGACGAGCAGTACTTC. This translates into CASSLTGGIDEQYF.

This CDR3 is CASSRGGFRADTQYF. The CDR3 nucleotides read TGTGCCAGCAGTCGTGGGGGCTTTAGGGCAGATACGCAGTATTTT. The chain links TRBV25-1 to TRBJ2-3, with TRBD1 as a possible D gene (6 bases). This CDR3 spans 15 amino acids. CDR1 and CDR2 (germline): MGHDK, SYGVNS. With 5 bases removed from V and 4 bases from J, the gap between germline ends came to 16 bases.

This rearrangement joins TRBV4-3 to TRBJ1-1; D might be TRBD1 (6 bases). Deletions cut 4 bases from V and 2 bases from J, with 11 bases between. CDR1 is LGHNA and CDR2 is YSLEER in the germline V gene. The CDR3 has 14 residues. As DNA, the CDR3 is TGCGCCAGCAGCCCACAGGGACTCAACACTGAAGCTTTCTTT. Amino acids: CASSPQGLNTEAFF.

This clone was found a few times. This chain uses TRBV18 with TRBJ2-3; 11 bases agree with TRBD1. Germline V gives CDR1 KGHSH, CDR2 LQKENI. After removal of 0 bases from V and 5 bases from J, the junction contained 1 base not matched to a gene. This CDR3 spans 15 amino acids. In nucleotides, the CDR3 is TGTGCCAGCTCACCACCGGGACAGGGGGTAGATACGCAGTATTTT. Translating it yields CASSPPGQGVDTQYF. Full variable domain (remainder filled in from reference TRBV18 and TRBJ2-3): NAGVMQNPRHLVRRRGQEARLRCSPMKGHSHVYWYRQLPEEGLKFMVYLQKENIIDESGMPKERFSAEFPKEGPSILRIQQVVRGDSAAYFCASSPPGQGVDTQYFGPGTRLTVL.

The chain is built from TRBV27 and TRBJ1-2; D is perhaps TRBD1 (6 bases). V was trimmed by 5 bases and J by 6 bases, leaving 13 bases between them. Germline values: CDR1 MNHEY, CDR2 SMNVEV (reference sequence). The CDR3 has 13 amino acids. The CDR3 reads CASSPGTLNGYTF. In DNA, the CDR3 is TGTGCCAGCAGTCCCGGGACACTCAATGGCTACACCTTC.

This clone was seen more than once but under ten times. In DNA form, the CDR3 reads TGTGCCAGCAGCCCTGCATCCCATGGCTACACCTTC. As protein: CASSPASHGYTF. The gene calls are TRBV7-2 and TRBJ1-2; D gene unclear. The CDR3 has 12 amino acids. In germline, CDR1 is SGHTA, CDR2 FQGNSA. Trimming pared 5 bases from V and 6 bases from J, leaving 10 bases between.